In this sample, the clone carrying this T cell receptor beta chain turned up a few times. TCRdb reprocessed the RT-PCR reads with MiXCR, giving one entry per CDR3 protein. The data show about a million distinct CDR3 sequences, roughly 17% seen once. The data derive from a study of patients and donors after allogeneic stem cell transplantation. Sequenced material: blood, either unsorted or a sorted T cell fraction (not recorded which). This TCR came from a human donor who was either an allogeneic HSCT recipient or a stem cell or donor lymphocyte infusion donor (not recorded which). It is not recorded whose cells these are; they may come from a transplant donor.

CDR3 amino acids: CASSLPTGPYNEQFF. The CDR3 coding sequence is TGCGCCAGCAGCCTCCCTACCGGTCCTTACAATGAGCAGTTCTTC. The chain combines TRBV5-1 with TRBJ2-1; D not certain. The V and J ends lost 4 bases and 4 bases respectively, with 15 bases between them. CDR1 and CDR2 from the germline V gene are SGHRS and YFSETQ. This CDR3 is built from 15 residues.